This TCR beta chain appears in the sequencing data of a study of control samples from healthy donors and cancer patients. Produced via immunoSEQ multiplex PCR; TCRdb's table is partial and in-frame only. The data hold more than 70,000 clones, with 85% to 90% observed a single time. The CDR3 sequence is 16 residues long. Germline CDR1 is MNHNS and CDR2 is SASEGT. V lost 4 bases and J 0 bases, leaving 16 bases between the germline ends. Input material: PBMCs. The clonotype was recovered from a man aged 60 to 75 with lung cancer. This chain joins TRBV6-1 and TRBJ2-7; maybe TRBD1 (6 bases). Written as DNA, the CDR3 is TGTGCCAGCAGTGCGTTGGACAGTAATCCCTCCTACGAGCAGTACTTC. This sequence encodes CASSALDSNPSYEQYF.